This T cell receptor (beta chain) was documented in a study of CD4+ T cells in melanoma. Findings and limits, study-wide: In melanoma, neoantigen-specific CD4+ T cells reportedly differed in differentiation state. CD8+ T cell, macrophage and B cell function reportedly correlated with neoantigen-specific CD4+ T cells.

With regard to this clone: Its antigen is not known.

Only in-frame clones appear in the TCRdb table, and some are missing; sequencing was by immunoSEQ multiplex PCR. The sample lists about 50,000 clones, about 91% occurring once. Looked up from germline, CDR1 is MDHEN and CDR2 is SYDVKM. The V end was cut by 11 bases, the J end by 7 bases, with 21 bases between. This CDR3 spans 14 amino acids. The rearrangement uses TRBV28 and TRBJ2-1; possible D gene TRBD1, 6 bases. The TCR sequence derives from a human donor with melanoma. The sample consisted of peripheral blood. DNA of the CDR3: TGTGCCTCAGGGGAGCGGAGGTTAGAGAATGAGCAGTTCTTC. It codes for CASGERRLENEQFF.